The TCR beta chain described here comes from a study of T cells in Graves' hyperthyroidism and ophthalmopathy. Study-level background: Once the initial diagnosis was made, peripheral blood was obtained before any treatment.

This clonotype was counted many times. The investigators amplified TCR beta CDR3 regions from RNA transcripts. TCR CDR3 underwent first-round RT-PCR with the HTBI primer set. TCRdb passed the multiplex PCR reads through MiXCR, listing each CDR3 protein once. This sample has about 360,000 distinct CDR3 sequences; under 15% occur once, and the top ten carry roughly 9.2%. Trimming left V 0 bases short and J 2 bases short, with 11 bases between. The CDR3 is 15 residues long. Germline-derived CDR1 and CDR2 are DFQATT and SNEGSKA (reference sequence). This TCR derives from a woman under 30 with Graves' hyperthyroidism. Specimen: blood. This chain connects TRBV20-1 to TRBJ2-1; D possibly corresponds to TRBD1 (7 bases). The CDR3 protein is CSARDQGEAYNEQFF. The CDR3 DNA reads as TGCAGTGCTAGAGATCAGGGGGAGGCCTACAATGAGCAGTTCTTC.